Shown below are 24 T cell receptor beta chains from a single sample sequenced in a study of CD8 T cells in ankylosing spondylitis. MiXCR, applied by TCRdb to the 5' RACE reads, yields one record per CDR3 protein. The sample contains some 37,000 distinct CDR3 sequences, 5.5% to 7.5% of which appear only once. The sequenced sample consisted of blood, either unsorted or a sorted T cell fraction (not recorded which). The receptors were gathered from a male donor with ankylosing spondylitis or in good health (not recorded which).

In this sample, this clonotype turned up many times. The V call is TRBV9, the J call TRBJ2-3, with 8 positions matching TRBD2. This CDR3 has 16 amino acids. V lost 4 bases, J lost 2 bases, and 9 bases stayed unmatched. CDR1 and CDR2 from the germline V gene are SGDLS and YYNGEE. The CDR3 DNA is TGTGCCAGCAGCTGGAGCGGGGGAATTCACACAGATACGCAGTATTTT. Residues: CASSWSGGIHTDTQYF.

This clonotype was detected ten times or more. The V gene is TRBV10-1, the J gene TRBJ2-5, with a possible D match to TRBD1 (6 bases). CDR3 length: 13 residues. CDR1 is WNHNN and CDR2 is SYGVQD in the germline V gene (reference sequence). Trimming removed 4 bases from V and 10 bases from J, with 16 bases in between. For the CDR3, the DNA is TGCGCCAGCAGTGCGAACTTACAGGGAATCCAGTACTTC. This codes for CASSANLQGIQYF.

This clonotype was counted ten times or more. The chain is built from TRBV20-1 and TRBJ2-2; no firm D call. V gave up 6 bases and J gave up 2 bases, with 16 bases separating them. Germline V gives CDR1 DFQATT, CDR2 SNEGSKA (reference sequence). The CDR3 is made up of 15 amino acids. CDR3 residues: CSADPIWGNTGELFF. As DNA, the CDR3 is TGCAGTGCCGACCCGATCTGGGGAAACACCGGGGAGCTGTTTTTT.

This clonotype was seen at least ten times. The chain joins TRBV5-4 to TRBJ2-1; weak D call: TRBD2 (5 bases). The V and J ends lost 3 bases and 10 bases respectively, with 17 bases between them. This CDR3 contains 14 residues. Germline values: CDR1 SGHNT, CDR2 YYREEE (reference sequence). The CDR3 bases are TGTGCCAGCAGCTCTAACATACTAGAGAAAGAGCAGTTCTTC. Translated, it gives CASSSNILEKEQFF.

Regarding this clonotype: A much larger clone lies one base from this, so it may be a read error. The gene calls are TRBV11-2 and TRBJ2-1, with 8 bases aligning to TRBD1. Germline V CDR1 and CDR2: SGHAT, FQNNGV. The CDR3 is 16 residues long. In DNA form, the CDR3 reads TGTGTCAGCAGCTTCGAAGGTCAGGGGGCTTACAATGAGCAGTTCTTC. This translates into CVSSFEGQGAYNEQFF.

This clonotype was recorded many times. The genes are TRBV27 and TRBJ1-2; 7 positions match TRBD1. CDR3 length equals 13 residues. Germline values: CDR1 MNHEY, CDR2 SMNVEV (reference sequence). Trimming cost V 2 bases and J 8 bases; bases outside gene matches: 5. The CDR3, as DNA: TGTGCCAGCAGTTTAGACAGGGTTGGCGGCTACACCTTC. It is translated as CASSLDRVGGYTF.

This clonotype has ten or more counts. The genes are TRBV7-2 and TRBJ1-4; perhaps TRBD1 as D (5 bases). The CDR3 is 15 amino acids. Germline loops: CDR1 SGHTA, CDR2 FQGNSA. V was clipped by 5 bases and J by 4 bases, with 14 bases between them. This chain's CDR3 is CASSLQGSHNEKLFF. Written as DNA, the CDR3 is TGTGCCAGCAGCCTCCAGGGTTCGCATAATGAAAAACTGTTTTTT.

This clonotype was observed at least ten times. The chain carries TRBV28 and TRBJ2-1; D possibly matches TRBD1 or TRBD2 (5 bases each). The CDR3 covers 14 residues. V was cut by 7 bases and J by 2 bases, with 12 bases left in between. Germline V gene data show CDR1 as MDHEN and CDR2 as SYDVKM. The CDR3 protein is CASIGAPPYNEQFF. The CDR3 nucleotides read TGTGCCAGCATCGGGGCCCCTCCCTACAATGAGCAGTTCTTC. The variable domain in full, with the rest retrieved from reference TRBV28 and TRBJ2-1, is DVKVTQSSRYLVKRTGEKVFLECVQDMDHENMFWYRQDPGLGLRLIYFSYDVKMKEKGDIPEGYSVSREKKERFSLILESASTNQTSMYLCASIGAPPYNEQFFGPGTRLTVL.

This clonotype was seen repeatedly, ten times or more. This chain joins TRBV4-1 and TRBJ1-1; D possibly corresponds to TRBD1 (6 bases). Germline values: CDR1 MGHRA, CDR2 YSYEKL. The CDR3 consists of 15 residues. Between the trimmed V and J ends, which lost 1 base and 1 base, there was a span of 10 bases. The CDR3 protein is CASSQVPGANTEAFF. CDR3 sequence (DNA): TGCGCCAGCAGCCAAGTTCCGGGGGCGAACACTGAAGCTTTCTTT.

As to this clonotype: This may come from a read error, since a much larger clone is one base off. J is TRBJ2-1 and V is TRBV5-3, with D perhaps matching TRBD2 (6 bases). TRBV5-3 carries the ORF label, with uncertain function. This CDR3 has 15 amino acids. V was pared by 3 bases and J by 7 bases, with 17 bases between. CDR3 nucleotide sequence: TGTGCCAGAAGCTCTACCCACGGGAGAATAAATGAGCAGTTCTTC. Encoded protein: CARSSTHGRINEQFF.

This clonotype was recorded at least ten times. The chain has TRBV11-3 and TRBJ2-3, with 13 bases identical to TRBD2. The junction had 9 bases not matched to a gene; V was cut back by 5 bases and J by 4 bases. This CDR3 spans 17 amino acids. Germline CDR1 and CDR2: SGHNT and YENEEA. The CDR3: CASSRRTSGGRADTQYF. CDR3 sequence (DNA): TGTGCCAGCAGCCGACGGACTAGCGGGGGCCGCGCAGATACGCAGTATTTT.

CDR3 in amino acids: CSARHRITGELFF. The CDR3 coding sequence is TGCAGTGCCCGGCACAGGATCACCGGGGAGCTGTTTTTT. The chain carries TRBV20-1 and TRBJ2-2, with D possibly matching TRBD1 (5 bases). V lost 6 bases and J lost 4, with 12 bases in between. Per the germline V gene, CDR1 is DFQATT and CDR2 is SNEGSKA (reference sequence). The CDR3 is made up of 13 amino acids.

Concerning this clonotype itself: A clone one base away is much larger, so this may be a read error. This rearrangement joins TRBV9 to TRBJ2-2; TRBD1 matches at 8 bases. This CDR3 has 16 amino acids. Germline V gene data show CDR1 as SGDLS and CDR2 as YYNGEE. CDR3 nucleotides: TGTACCAGCAGCGAGACGACAGGGGCTAACACCGGGGAGCTGTTTTTT. It yields the protein CTSSETTGANTGELFF.

This clonotype was recorded many times. The chain couples TRBV20-1 to TRBJ2-1, with TRBD2 matching over 8 bases. With V trimmed by 3 bases and J by 0 bases, 7 bases remained unmatched. The germline V gene has CDR1 DFQATT and CDR2 SNEGSKA (reference sequence). The CDR3 totals 16 residues. Here the CDR3 reads CSARPSAGDSYNEQFF. In nucleotides, the CDR3 is TGCAGTGCTAGGCCATCAGCGGGGGACTCCTACAATGAGCAGTTCTTC.

This clonotype was counted at least ten times. The CDR3 protein is CASSLGLAEDNEQFF. The CDR3 DNA sequence: TGTGCCAGCAGTCTTGGACTAGCGGAGGACAATGAGCAGTTCTTC. The chain is built from TRBV28 and TRBJ2-1; 10 bases fit TRBD2. CDR1 and CDR2 (germline): MDHEN, SYDVKM. The CDR3 is 15 residues long. V lost 5 bases to trimming and J lost 5 bases; unmatched junction nucleotides: 6.

In its sample, this clonotype was seen many times. The V and J genes are TRBV11-1 and TRBJ2-1, with D hard to call. This CDR3 spans 13 amino acids. Germline V gene lookup returns CDR1 SGHAT and CDR2 FQDESV (reference sequence). Deletions cut 1 base from V and 7 bases from J, with 8 bases between. The CDR3 DNA reads as TGTGCCAGCAGCTTAGTAGGTCAGAATGAGCAGTTCTTC. Translated, it gives CASSLVGQNEQFF.

The chain joins TRBV2 to TRBJ2-1; the D is unclear. Germline V gives CDR1 SNHLY, CDR2 FYNNEI. Trimming removed 4 bases at V and 10 bases at J, with 8 bases between. CDR3 length: 11 residues. As DNA, the CDR3 is TGTGCCAGCAGTGTCGCTAAAGAGCAGTTCTTC. Translated, it gives CASSVAKEQFF.

This clonotype was recorded many times. The rearrangement uses TRBV20-1 and TRBJ2-3, with 12 bases identical to TRBD2. Germline CDR1 reads DFQATT; CDR2 reads SNEGSKA (reference sequence). The CDR3 is 14 amino acids. V was clipped by 5 bases and J by 4 bases; unmatched bases: 4. The CDR3 is CSAQTSGRADTQYF. CDR3 sequence (DNA): TGCAGTGCTCAGACTAGCGGGAGAGCAGATACGCAGTATTTT.

V is TRBV20-1 and J is TRBJ2-7; D possibly corresponds to TRBD1 (5 bases). The CDR3 extends over 13 amino acids. From germline, CDR1 is DFQATT and CDR2 SNEGSKA (reference sequence). V was pared by 1 base and J by 0 bases, with 7 bases between. CDR3 sequence: CSARARDSYEQYF. CDR3 coding DNA: TGCAGTGCTAGAGCCAGGGACTCCTACGAGCAGTACTTC.

This chain joins TRBV20-1 and TRBJ2-7; no definite D call. Deletions cut 1 base from V and 4 bases from J, with 8 bases between. The CDR3 consists of 12 residues. Germline V gene lookup returns CDR1 DFQATT and CDR2 SNEGSKA (reference sequence). CDR3 nucleotides: TGCAGTGCTAGAGGGGTCCTTTACGAGCAGTACTTC. It is translated as CSARGVLYEQYF.

This clonotype was recorded many times. V gene TRBV12-3 or TRBV12-4 combines with J gene TRBJ2-5; D is perhaps TRBD1 or TRBD2 (5 bases each). This CDR3 spans 15 amino acids. Deletions cut 2 bases from V and 5 bases from J, with 15 bases between. CDR3 protein: CASSLRGSSPETQYF. Written as DNA, the CDR3 is TGTGCCAGCAGTTTACGGGGCAGTTCGCCGGAGACCCAGTACTTC.

Ten or more counts support this clonotype. V usage is TRBV5-1 and J usage is TRBJ2-1; TRBD2 matches 8 bases. With 3 bases clipped from V and 7 bases from J, the junction kept 9 bases outside the gene matches. The CDR3 runs to 15 residues. Germline V gene data show CDR1 as SGHRS and CDR2 as YFSETQ. CDR3 amino acids: CASSSIIGGANEQFF. CDR3 nucleotide sequence: TGCGCCAGCAGCTCTATCATCGGGGGGGCGAATGAGCAGTTCTTC.

As regards this clonotype: Being one base from a much bigger clone, this may be a read error. CDR3 amino acids: CASSHMTANTRELFF. The CDR3 nucleotides are TGTGCCAGCAGCCATATGACTGCTAACACCAGGGAGCTGTTTTTT. The chain recombines TRBV14 with TRBJ2-2, with D hard to call. Germline CDR1 reads SGHDN; CDR2 reads FVKESK. This CDR3 is built from 15 residues. The complete variable domain, with remaining parts taken from reference TRBV14 and TRBJ2-2, reads EAGVTQFPSHSVIEKGQTVTLRCDPISGHDNLYWYRRVMGKEIKFLLHFVKESKQDESGMPNNRFLAERTGGTYSTLKVQPAELEDSGVYFCASSHMTANTRELFFGEGSRLTVL.

As regards this clonotype: This could be a read error, since a much larger clone is one nucleotide away. The J gene is TRBJ2-7, the V gene TRBV29-1; D is undetermined. This CDR3 comprises 12 residues. CDR1 SQVTM and CDR2 ANQGSEA come from the germline V gene. The CDR3 DNA follows: TGCAGCGTTCTGGATGCGGTCTACGCGCAGTACTTC. Translating gives CSVLDAVYAQYF.